A single sample gave rise to the 30 T cell receptor beta chains below, sequenced in a study of shared clonotypes between healthy human individuals. TCRdb's copy holds only in-frame clones and misses some; the assay was immunoSEQ multiplex PCR. Of approximately 2,000,000 clones in the sample, about 94% are singletons; the top ten hold approximately 1.7%. In the naive CD8 group, cells lacked CD45RO and were positively selected for CCR7, so terminally differentiated effector memory CD45RA+ cells were left out. The sequenced sample was naive CD8+ T cells from PBMCs. All receptors derive from a man between 18 and 29 years old in good health. Some clones in this sample may be carry-over from other donors' samples.

The chain couples TRBV7-6 to TRBJ1-2, with D hard to call. The length of the CDR3 is 16 residues. V was cut by 5 bases and J by 4 bases, with 20 bases left in between. Germline V gene sequence: CDR1 SGHVS, CDR2 FNYEAQ. The CDR3 sequence is CASSLRPTPEGYGYTF. CDR3 sequence (DNA): TGTGCCAGCAGCCTCCGTCCTACACCAGAAGGCTATGGCTACACCTTC.

DNA of the CDR3: TGTGCCAGCAGCCAAGATGACAAGAGCTCTGGAAACACCATATATTTT. Translating gives CASSQDDKSSGNTIYF. The genes are TRBV4-2 and TRBJ1-3; D is uncertain. Trimming removed 0 bases at V and 0 bases at J, with 9 bases between. Germline CDR1 reads LGHNA; CDR2 reads YNFKEQ. This CDR3 has 16 residues.

This clone was picked up one time. Different DNA sequences within this sample yield the same CDR3. The V call is TRBV27, the J call TRBJ2-1, with 10 bases fitting TRBD2. Germline V CDR1 and CDR2: MNHEY, SMNVEV (reference sequence). The junction had 4 bases not matched to a gene; V was cut back by 4 bases and J by 4 bases. The CDR3 totals 15 residues. The CDR3 bases are TGTGCCAGCAGTTCGCTAGCGGGAGTATACAATGAGCAGTTCTTC. This encodes CASSSLAGVYNEQFF.

V is TRBV7-9 and J is TRBJ1-2; TRBD1 agrees at 10 bases. Germline V gene data show CDR1 as SEHNR and CDR2 as FQNEAQ (reference sequence). The CDR3 length is 15 residues. V shed 2 bases, J shed 5 bases, and the junction held 5 bases outside the gene matches. Written as DNA, the CDR3 is TGTGCCAGCAGCTTACCCAGGACAGGGGGATATGGCTACACCTTC. Translation gives CASSLPRTGGYGYTF.

V and J are TRBV7-2 and TRBJ2-3; 9 nucleotides agree with TRBD2. The CDR3 has 15 amino acids. The junction had 2 bases not matched to a gene; V was cut back by 4 bases and J by 0 bases. The germline V gene encodes CDR1 SGHTA and CDR2 FQGNSA. The CDR3 nucleotides read TGTGCCAGCAGCTCACTAGCGGGCAGCACAGATACGCAGTATTTT. Its translation: CASSSLAGSTDTQYF.

This chain connects TRBV19 to TRBJ1-5; D might be TRBD1 (5 bases). The CDR3 is 14 amino acids. Germline V gene lookup returns CDR1 LNHDA and CDR2 SQIVND (reference sequence). V dropped 8 bases and J dropped 8 bases, with 19 bases sitting between them. CDR3 sequence: CASVGLGHPEPQHF. The CDR3 DNA reads as TGTGCCAGTGTCGGACTCGGACACCCGGAGCCCCAGCATTTT.

The J gene is TRBJ1-6, the V gene TRBV6-6; 9 bases are a match to TRBD1. Per the germline V gene, CDR1 is MNHNY and CDR2 is SVGAGI (reference sequence). The CDR3 length is 15 residues. With 0 bases clipped from V and 8 bases from J, the junction kept 2 bases outside the gene matches. CDR3 sequence (DNA): TGTGCCAGCAGTTACTCGAGGGACAGGGATTCACCCCTCCACTTT. Translation: CASSYSRDRDSPLHF.

The CDR3 sequence: CASSLRTTMNTEAFF. CDR3 nucleotide sequence: TGTGCCAGTAGTCTCCGGACCACAATGAACACTGAAGCTTTCTTT. The chain has TRBV19 and TRBJ1-1, with D hard to call. The CDR3 runs 15 residues. CDR1 LNHDA and CDR2 SQIVND come from the germline V gene (reference sequence). V was trimmed by 5 bases and J by 0 bases, leaving 13 bases between them.

The V gene is TRBV30, the J gene TRBJ2-1; 7 bases are a match to TRBD2. The V and J ends lost 2 bases and 2 bases, in that order; junction bases with no gene match: 3. Germline CDR1 GTSNPN, CDR2 SVGIG (reference sequence). This CDR3 has 14 amino acids. The CDR3: CAWSSRGAYNEQFF. The CDR3 nucleotides are TGTGCCTGGAGTAGCCGGGGGGCCTACAATGAGCAGTTCTTC.

The chain recombines TRBV14 with TRBJ2-3; a weak D match, TRBD2 (6 bases). This CDR3 contains 18 residues. The V gene's germline CDR1 is SGHDN and CDR2 FVKESK. V dropped 1 base and J dropped 2 bases, with 19 bases sitting between them. CDR3 protein: CASSQGAGLASTTDTQYF. CDR3 nucleotide sequence: TGTGCCAGCAGCCAAGGGGCGGGATTGGCCTCTACCACAGATACGCAGTATTTT.

This chain connects TRBV27 to TRBJ1-5; no clear D. V lost 2 bases and J lost 4, with 9 bases in between. The CDR3 loop spans 14 amino acids. Per the germline V gene, CDR1 is MNHEY and CDR2 is SMNVEV (reference sequence). The CDR3 reads CASSLRARNQPQHF. Here the CDR3 DNA reads TGTGCCAGCAGTTTAAGGGCCCGGAATCAGCCCCAGCATTTT.

This clone was recorded once. The J gene is TRBJ2-7, the V gene TRBV5-5; TRBD2 matches at 7 bases. This CDR3 is 14 amino acids long. Germline CDR1 is SGHKS and CDR2 is YYEKEE (reference sequence). Trimming at V came to 2 bases and at J to 6 bases, leaving 8 bases not matched to a gene. The DNA of the CDR3 is TGTGCCAGCAGCTTTGGGCTAGCGGTGGGCGAGCAGTACTTC. Its translation is CASSFGLAVGEQYF.

The gene calls are TRBV7-3 and TRBJ2-3; 9 bases line up with TRBD2. The CDR3 consists of 17 residues. J was trimmed by 4 bases and V by 0 bases; bases with no gene match: 8. Germline-derived CDR1 and CDR2 are SGHTA and FQGTGA. The CDR3 DNA follows: TGTGCCAGCAGCTTAACCGCCCTAGCGGGAATCCCAGATACGCAGTATTTT. It codes for CASSLTALAGIPDTQYF.

V is TRBV9 and J is TRBJ2-1, with TRBD2 matching over 10 bases. This CDR3 spans 16 amino acids. V dropped 2 bases and J dropped 3; count of bases not matched to a gene: 5. CDR1 and CDR2 (germline): SGDLS, YYNGEE. CDR3 DNA sequence: TGTGCCAGCAGCGTCAAGCGGGAGGGAGACTACAATGAGCAGTTCTTC. Residues: CASSVKREGDYNEQFF.

V and J are TRBV25-1 and TRBJ1-2; D gene uncertain. Per germline, CDR1 MGHDK and CDR2 SYGVNS. The V gene lost 7 bases and the J gene lost 3 bases, with 6 bases spanning the gap. The CDR3 covers 11 residues. The CDR3 DNA reads TGTGCCAGCAAGGCAGACTATGGCTACACCTTC. It is translated as CASKADYGYTF.

The V call is TRBV4-1, the J call TRBJ2-6, with 7 bases matching TRBD1. This CDR3 is built from 16 residues. Trimming at V came to 3 bases and at J to 3 bases, leaving 5 bases not matched to a gene. Germline values: CDR1 MGHRA, CDR2 YSYEKL. CDR3 sequence: CASSHHTGDGANVLTF. DNA for the CDR3: TGCGCCAGCAGCCACCACACAGGGGATGGGGCCAACGTCCTGACTTTC.

The chain carries TRBV7-8 and TRBJ2-7, with D unclear. The germline CDR1 and CDR2 sequences are SGHVS and FQNEAQ. The CDR3 extends over 13 amino acids. The V gene lost 2 bases and the J gene lost 2 bases, with 7 bases spanning the gap. Here the CDR3 reads CASSLMGPYEQYF. CDR3 DNA: TGTGCCAGCAGCTTAATGGGCCCCTACGAGCAGTACTTC.

The chain has TRBV6-5 and TRBJ1-4; 7 bases are shared with TRBD1. CDR3 size: 16 residues. Germline V CDR1 and CDR2: MNHEY, SVGAGI. J gave up 8 bases and V 2 bases, and 11 bases lay outside the gene matches. CDR3 sequence reads: CASSYTETGLSEKLFF. CDR3 in DNA: TGTGCCAGCAGTTACACCGAGACAGGGTTGAGCGAAAAACTGTTTTTT.

This clone appeared a single time. The chain links TRBV28 to TRBJ1-1; the D gene is possibly TRBD1 (6 bases). The germline V and J ends were trimmed by 6 bases and 4 bases, with 15 bases remaining between them. This CDR3 is built from 14 residues. CDR1 and CDR2 (germline): MDHEN, SYDVKM. The CDR3 loop reads CASRIQGRFTEAFF. Written as DNA, the CDR3 is TGTGCCAGCAGAATACAGGGTAGGTTCACTGAAGCTTTCTTT.

The chain carries TRBV9 and TRBJ1-1; D possibly corresponds to TRBD1 (5 bases). Germline V gene lookup returns CDR1 SGDLS and CDR2 YYNGEE. This CDR3 has 17 residues. V gave up 3 bases and J gave up 2 bases, with 20 bases separating them. In nucleotides, the CDR3 is TGTGCCAGCAGCGCCGGGGGGGATATCAAGGGTAACACTGAAGCTTTCTTT. It is translated as CASSAGGDIKGNTEAFF.

This clone has only one observation. The V and J genes are TRBV27 and TRBJ1-2; a possible D gene is TRBD1 (5 bases). The CDR3 is 14 amino acids. From germline, CDR1 is MNHEY and CDR2 SMNVEV (reference sequence). Between the trimmed V and J ends, which lost 4 bases and 8 bases, there was a span of 17 bases. This CDR3 is CASSSGPASEGYTF. In DNA, the CDR3 is TGTGCCAGCAGTTCGGGGCCAGCCTCGGAGGGCTACACCTTC.

In the case of this clone: Other DNA sequences of this sample code for an identical CDR3. The rearrangement uses TRBV19 and TRBJ2-2, with D unclear. CDR3 length: 14 residues. Germline CDR1 is LNHDA and CDR2 is SQIVND (reference sequence). V lost 3 bases and J lost 2, with 7 bases in between. CDR3 in DNA: TGTGCCAGTAGTATTGGGGTAAACACCGGGGAGCTGTTTTTT. It encodes CASSIGVNTGELFF.

This rearrangement joins TRBV2 to TRBJ1-5, with TRBD1 identical over 9 bases. V lost 6 bases to trimming and J lost 5 bases; unmatched junction nucleotides: 8. The length of the CDR3 is 15 residues. Germline V gene lookup returns CDR1 SNHLY and CDR2 FYNNEI. The CDR3 DNA is TGTGCCAGCAGAGAGACAGGGGGTGGGTATCAGCCCCAGCATTTT. Translating gives CASRETGGGYQPQHF.

Only one count was recorded for this clone. The chain couples TRBV9 to TRBJ1-5, with a possible D match to TRBD1 (5 bases). The V end lost 0 bases, the J end lost 5 bases, and 9 bases lay between the germline ends. CDR3 size: 14 residues. The germline V gene has CDR1 SGDLS and CDR2 YYNGEE. The CDR3 region has the DNA TGTGCCAGCAGCGTAGGAGGGGCTCATCAGCCCCAGCATTTT. As protein: CASSVGGAHQPQHF.

The chain couples TRBV6-6 to TRBJ2-2; D gene uncertain. V was clipped by 7 bases and J by 7 bases, with 13 bases between them. The CDR3 has 13 residues. The germline gives CDR1 MNHNY, CDR2 SVGAGI (reference sequence). The CDR3 region has the DNA TGTGCCAGCATTCATAGTACGGGCGGGGAGCTGTTTTTT. It is translated as CASIHSTGGELFF.

Worth noting for this clone: Distinct nucleotide sequences in the sample also encode this CDR3. The chain carries TRBV7-9 and TRBJ1-2; TRBD1 might be the D (5 bases). The CDR3 has 14 amino acids. Germline V lookup: CDR1 SEHNR, CDR2 FQNEAQ (reference sequence). V dropped 1 base and J dropped 2 bases, with 8 bases sitting between them. The CDR3 DNA is TGTGCCAGCAGCTTAGGACCAGGGAACTATGGCTACACCTTC. It encodes CASSLGPGNYGYTF.

The V gene is TRBV11-3, the J gene TRBJ1-5; the D gene is possibly TRBD1 (5 bases). Trimming removed 5 bases at V and 2 bases at J, with 13 bases between. Germline CDR1 reads SGHNT; CDR2 reads YENEEA. There are 15 residues in the CDR3. The CDR3 loop reads CASSPSQGCNQPQHF. In DNA, the CDR3 is TGTGCCAGCAGCCCCAGCCAGGGTTGCAATCAGCCCCAGCATTTT. The entire variable domain, with the rest obtained from reference TRBV11-3 and TRBJ1-5, is as follows: EAGVVQSPRYKIIEKKQPVAFWCNPISGHNTLYWYLQNLGQGPELLIRYENEEAVDDSQLPKDRFSAERLKGVDSTLKIQPAELGDSAVYLCASSPSQGCNQPQHFGDGTRLSIL.

This chain joins TRBV6-1 and TRBJ1-5; possibly TRBD1 for D (5 bases). There are 11 residues in the CDR3. CDR1 MNHNS and CDR2 SASEGT come from the germline V gene. V lost 9 bases, J lost 5 bases, and 8 bases lay in between. The CDR3 loop reads CARKGDQPQHF. The CDR3 nucleotides are TGTGCCAGAAAAGGGGATCAGCCCCAGCATTTT.

The chain links TRBV7-8 to TRBJ2-5, with TRBD2 identical over 11 bases. This CDR3 is 17 amino acids long. J was trimmed by 0 bases and V by 3 bases; bases with no gene match: 6. CDR1 and CDR2 (germline): SGHVS, FQNEAQ. DNA for the CDR3: TGTGCCAGCAGCTTCAGTCGGACTAGCGGGTACCAAGAGACCCAGTACTTC. Translating it yields CASSFSRTSGYQETQYF.

V is TRBV27 and J is TRBJ2-3; 9 bases agree with TRBD2. The CDR3 has 15 residues. V trimming: 5 bases; J trimming: 7 bases; junction bases outside the gene matches: 10. Germline CDR1 and CDR2: MNHEY and SMNVEV (reference sequence). CDR3 in DNA: TGTGCCAGCAGTACATGGCGGGAGGGCCAGTATACGCAGTATTTT. It codes for CASSTWREGQYTQYF.